The sequence of this TCR beta chain was determined in a study of T cell responses to AZD1222 COVID-19 vaccine. V shed 7 bases, J shed 6 bases, and the junction held 10 bases outside the gene matches. Germline V gene data show CDR1 as SGDLS and CDR2 as YYNGEE. The CDR3 is made up of 14 amino acids. Produced via immunoSEQ multiplex PCR; TCRdb's table is partial and in-frame only. This table has under 50,000 clones, about 88% appearing once. Sequenced here: peripheral blood, sampled 28 days after the second AZD1222 dose. V is TRBV9 and J is TRBJ2-1; 7 bases are shared with TRBD2. The clonotype originates from an adult who received the AZD1222 COVID-19 vaccine. CDR3 in amino acids: CASDAGPGGNEQFF. CDR3 coding DNA: TGTGCCAGCGATGCCGGCCCGGGGGGCAATGAGCAGTTCTTC. The full variable domain, rest sourced from reference TRBV9 and TRBJ2-1, is DSGVTQTPKHLITATGQRVTLRCSPRSGDLSVYWYQQSLDQGLQFLIQYYNGEERAKGNILERFSAQQFPDLHSELNLSSLELGDSALYFCASDAGPGGNEQFFGPGTRLTVL.